This section outlines one TCR beta chain sequence together with its context. Germline CDR1 reads MNHEY; CDR2 reads SMNVEV (reference sequence). This CDR3 has 13 residues. Trimming took 5 bases from V and 6 from J, leaving 14 bases between them. A single record per CDR3 protein comes from TCRdb applying MiXCR to the 5' RACE reads. In the table there are about 210,000 distinct CDR3 sequences, roughly 9.4% of which are singletons. The data belong to a study of identical twins. What was sequenced was memory (CD45RO+) T cells sorted from blood. The chain employs TRBV27 and TRBJ2-7; the D is unclear. The sequence was obtained from a young woman in good health. The CDR3 region has the DNA TGTGCCAGCAGTGCCCCAGCTGCTCTCGAGCAGTACTTC. Residues: CASSAPAALEQYF.